The 11 T cell receptor beta chains listed next were all sequenced from one sample in a study of T-cell reconstitution after alpha-beta-depleted transplantation in children (dated by TCRdb to about 2016). Reading the label with the study, this specimen's treatment or condition is: allogeneic hematopoietic cell transplantation with graft depleted of TCRalphabeta T cells and CD19 B cells. Receptor libraries were prepared by PCR. The listed sequencing device is Illumina HiSeq 2500. To normalize quantification of the TCRbeta repertoire, the TCR libraries were built with molecular barcoding that relied on unique molecular identifiers. Starting from the raw public reads, TCRdb applied fastp trimming at Q25, assembled clones with MiXCR and retained in-frame beta chains. Entries that share a CDR3 protein sequence are merged under the most common genes and DNA. The sample table lists some 300,000 distinct CDR3 sequences, 10% of them with a count of one. The ten biggest clones cover less than 9% of the sample.

Here the sequenced sample was PBMCs, taken before TCRalphabeta/CD19-depleted stem cell transplant. These receptors were obtained from a boy less than two years old with acute myeloid leukemia, due to receive a stem cell transplant.

The chain is built from TRBV11-2 and TRBJ2-1, with a tentative D call TRBD1 (6 bases). The CDR3 runs 15 residues. The V end was cut by 5 bases, the J end by 4 bases, with 15 bases between. In germline, CDR1 is SGHAT, CDR2 FQNNGV. The CDR3 loop reads CASSLLGTNYNEQFF. The CDR3 nucleotides are TGTGCCAGCAGCCTACTGGGGACAAATTACAATGAGCAGTTCTTC.

This clonotype was observed many times. The chain employs TRBV9 and TRBJ2-7, with 12 nucleotides matching TRBD2. With 0 bases clipped from V and 7 bases from J, the junction kept 8 bases outside the gene matches. This CDR3 contains 16 residues. CDR1 is SGDLS, CDR2 YYNGEE, per germline. CDR3 coding DNA: TGTGCCAGCAGCGTAGGCCTAGCGGGAGGGCCTGAGGAGCAGTACTTC. It translates to CASSVGLAGGPEEQYF.

Remarks on this clonotype: A single base separates this from a much larger clone, so it may be a read error. The chain combines TRBV19 with TRBJ2-1; tentatively, D is TRBD1 (5 bases). Germline loops: CDR1 LNHDA, CDR2 SQIVND (reference sequence). V gave up 10 bases and J gave up 4 bases, with 11 bases separating them. The CDR3 is 12 amino acids. The chain's CDR3 is CATRQRYNEQFF. CDR3 in DNA: TGTGCCACCCGACAGAGGTACAATGAGCAGTTCTTC.

This clonotype was found a few times. V is TRBV6-5 and J is TRBJ2-1; TRBD2 aligns across 10 bases. CDR3 length: 16 amino acids. CDR1 MNHEY and CDR2 SVGAGI come from the germline V gene. Trimming took 3 bases from V and 9 from J; bases not matched to a gene: 11. The CDR3 is CASSYSGTSGRAEQFF. The DNA for the CDR3 is TGTGCCAGCAGTTATTCCGGGACGAGCGGGAGGGCTGAGCAGTTCTTC.

The gene calls are TRBV11-1 and TRBJ2-7; 9 bases align to TRBD1. CDR1 is SGHAT, CDR2 FQDESV, per germline (reference sequence). The CDR3 consists of 14 residues. Trimming cost V 6 bases and J 5 bases; bases outside gene matches: 8. CDR3 coding DNA: TGTGCCAGCAGGAGAGACAGGGGGTTTGACGAGCAGTACTTC. It is translated as CASRRDRGFDEQYF.

This clonotype showed up many times. V usage is TRBV7-2 and J usage is TRBJ1-1; D not resolved. V was pared by 1 base and J by 1 base, with 7 bases between. The CDR3 runs to 14 residues. Germline V gene data show CDR1 as SGHTA and CDR2 as FQGNSA. This CDR3 reads CASSLVPPNTEAFF. The CDR3, as DNA: TGTGCCAGCAGCTTAGTTCCACCGAACACTGAAGCTTTCTTT.

A few counts support this clonotype. This rearrangement joins TRBV7-6 to TRBJ2-3; D possibly uses TRBD1 or TRBD2 (5 bases each). The CDR3 totals 17 residues. V gave up 2 bases and J gave up 1 base, with 16 bases separating them. CDR1 and CDR2 from the germline V gene are SGHVS and FNYEAQ. The chain's CDR3 is CASSLILRERGTDTQYF. The CDR3, as DNA: TGTGCCAGCAGCTTAATCCTCAGGGAGAGAGGCACAGATACGCAGTATTTT.

The gene calls are TRBV29-1 and TRBJ2-2; D gene unclear. Per germline, CDR1 SQVTM and CDR2 ANQGSEA. This CDR3 has 13 residues. V was clipped by 2 bases and J by 3 bases, with 7 bases between them. This chain's CDR3 is CSVEPQDTGELFF. CDR3 bases: TGCAGCGTTGAACCGCAGGACACCGGGGAGCTGTTTTTT.

This clonotype was seen many times. V is TRBV12-3 or TRBV12-4 and J is TRBJ2-5; 7 bases are a match to TRBD2. The V gene end was trimmed by 2 bases and the J gene end by 4 bases; junction bases not matched to a gene: 10. The CDR3 runs 16 residues. The CDR3 loop reads CASSLSEGRGAETQYF. CDR3 DNA sequence: TGTGCCAGCAGTTTAAGTGAGGGGAGGGGTGCAGAGACCCAGTACTTC.

This chain uses TRBV7-8 with TRBJ2-3, with 9 bases aligning to TRBD1. Trimming took 4 bases from V and 2 from J; bases not matched to a gene: 7. The CDR3 is made up of 16 amino acids. Germline-derived CDR1 and CDR2 are SGHVS and FQNEAQ. CDR3 coding DNA: TGTGCCAGCAGCTCCCTGGGACAGGGAGACACAGATACGCAGTATTTT. Protein sequence: CASSSLGQGDTDTQYF.

The CDR3 DNA is TGTGCCAGCGTTAGGACAGGGGGCTTGATGAACACTGAAGCTTTCTTT. Protein sequence: CASVRTGGLMNTEAFF. This chain links TRBV27 with TRBJ1-1, with TRBD1 identical over 11 bases. Germline CDR1 MNHEY, CDR2 SMNVEV (reference sequence). Trimming at V came to 8 bases and at J to 0 bases, leaving 8 bases not matched to a gene. The CDR3 runs to 16 residues.